This T cell receptor (beta chain) was found in a study of OX40 agonist ivuxolimab in advanced cancers. Study at large: Previous treatment with anti-PD-1, anti-PD-L1 or anti-CTLA-4 therapy was allowed; 35% to 50% had received some. Regarding the study as a whole: Fewer expanded clones were found on average in CD4+ than in CD8+ T cells. No determination was made of the antigen specificity of the expanded peripheral T cells. By week 6 at 0.1 to 3.0 mg/kg, blood CD4+ and CD8+ T cells had expanded clonally.

Only a few counts were recorded for this clone. The antigen remains undetermined. CDR1 is MNHEY, CDR2 SVGAGI, per germline. V was shortened by 0 bases and J by 0 bases, with 6 bases between the two germline ends. There are 16 residues in the CDR3. Produced via immunoSEQ multiplex PCR; TCRdb's table is partial and in-frame only. Of over 70,000 clones in the sample, 86% were seen once. This TCR was recovered from an adult with an advanced solid tumor such as melanoma, head and neck, liver or kidney cancer. The starting material was CD4+ or CD8+ T cells sorted from blood, obtained in a trial of the OX40 agonist ivuxolimab. This chain links TRBV6-5 with TRBJ2-6; D uncertain. The CDR3 loop is CASSYSAISGANVLTF. CDR3 coding DNA: TGTGCCAGCAGTTACTCGGCTATCTCTGGGGCCAACGTCCTGACTTTC.